This is a list of T cell receptor beta chains from one sample in a study of cytomegalovirus exposure and HLA in healthy donors. Using immunoSEQ multiplex PCR, the repertoire was profiled, and TCRdb retains in-frame clones only, with some absent. This sample has about 100,000 clones, with roughly 80% found just once. The specimen was PBMCs. Receptors originate from a man in his forties in good health and CMV-seropositive. CDR3s include the opening cysteine and the closing phenylalanine or tryptophan. The D gene is left open where the match is weak. Expanded clones are given a class, and other clones once, few, many or no size at all.

v_call	d_call	clone_size	j_call	cdr3_aa	cdr3_nt
TRBV9	.	once	TRBJ1-4	CASSFTAGEKLFF	TGTGCCAGCAGTTTCACCGCGGGGGAAAAACTGTTTTTT
TRBV6-5	.	.	TRBJ2-7	CASRPQGANEQYF	TGTGCCAGCAGACCTCAGGGCGCGAACGAGCAGTACTTC
TRBV2	.	.	TRBJ2-5	CASSEGGLETQYF	TGTGCCAGCAGTGAGGGCGGGCTAGAGACCCAGTACTTC
TRBV5-3	.	.	TRBJ1-3	CARSQDRLSGNTIYF	TGTGCCAGAAGCCAAGACAGGCTCTCTGGAAACACCATATATTTT
TRBV7-9	TRBD2	.	TRBJ2-2	CASRSSGGPLSGELFF	TGTGCCAGCAGGTCCTCGGGGGGGCCATTATCCGGGGAGCTGTTTTTT
TRBV7-9	.	once	TRBJ2-7	CASSSVPLGRGGSYEQYF	TGTGCCAGCAGCTCAGTACCCCTAGGCAGGGGCGGTTCCTACGAGCAGTACTTC
TRBV7-9	.	few	TRBJ2-5	CASSLLAELGETQYF	TGTGCCAGCAGCCTTTTAGCGGAGCTCGGCGAGACCCAGTACTTC
TRBV7-9	TRBD1	.	TRBJ1-5	CASSADRVSNQPQHF	TGTGCCAGCAGCGCGGACAGGGTTAGCAATCAGCCCCAGCATTTT
TRBV2	.	.	TRBJ1-1	CASTRDSNTEAFF	TGTGCCAGCACCCGCGACAGTAACACTGAAGCTTTCTTT
TRBV4-1	TRBD1	.	TRBJ1-2	CASSAGQGDYGYTF	TGCGCCAGCAGTGCAGGACAGGGTGACTATGGCTACACCTTC
TRBV2	TRBD1	.	TRBJ1-1	CASSGQGKTEAFF	TGTGCCAGCAGTGGACAGGGGAAGACTGAAGCTTTCTTT
TRBV18	.	once	TRBJ2-7	CASSPDRNSYEQYF	TGTGCCAGCTCACCAGACAGGAACTCCTACGAGCAGTACTTC
TRBV6-1	.	.	TRBJ1-6	CASSELLSYNSPLHF	TGTGCCAGCAGTGAACTTTTGTCCTATAATTCACCCCTCCACTTT
TRBV28	TRBD1	.	TRBJ2-7	CASSKPRQGIYEQYF	TGTGCCAGCTCCAAGCCACGACAGGGAATCTACGAGCAGTACTTC
TRBV2	.	.	TRBJ1-3	CASSELDSISGNTIYF	TGTGCCAGCAGTGAACTAGACAGCATCTCTGGAAACACCATATATTTT
TRBV7-9	TRBD2	.	TRBJ2-7	CSSSYEPSGSSYEQYF	TGTTCCAGCAGCTATGAACCTAGCGGGAGTTCCTACGAGCAGTACTTC
TRBV10-3	.	.	TRBJ2-7	CAISEARSYEQYF	TGTGCCATCAGTGAAGCCAGGTCCTACGAGCAGTACTTC
TRBV14	TRBD1	once	TRBJ1-2	CASSQRTGGSGYTF	TGTGCCAGCAGCCAACGGACAGGGGGAAGCGGCTACACCTTC
TRBV11-2	.	.	TRBJ1-4	CASSLSNNEKLFF	TGTGCCAGCAGCTTATCAAATAATGAAAAACTGTTTTTT
TRBV18	TRBD2	.	TRBJ2-3	CASSPPRSGMSDTQYF	TGTGCCAGCTCACCACCGCGTAGCGGGATGTCAGATACGCAGTATTTT